These 5 T cell receptor beta chains were all obtained from the same sample, sequenced in a study of response to subunit inactivated influenza vaccine. TCRdb itself ran the RT-PCR reads through MiXCR, one entry per CDR3 protein. The sample yields more than 150,000 distinct CDR3 sequences, 7.5% to 10% seen once. The sample was non-naive T cells sorted from PBMCs, taken on the day of vaccination. The receptor source for this set is a man between 45 and 60 years old who received an inactivated influenza vaccine.

This clonotype was picked up many times. V and J are TRBV12-3 or TRBV12-4 and TRBJ2-5; 12 nucleotides match TRBD1. J lost 6 bases, V lost 8 bases, and 10 bases had no gene match. There are 15 residues in the CDR3. CDR3 sequence: CASGTWRDRGQTQYF. Written as DNA, the CDR3 is TGTGCCAGCGGGACGTGGCGGGACAGGGGGCAGACCCAGTACTTC.

This rearrangement joins TRBV6-1 to TRBJ2-7; 11 nucleotides match TRBD1. V trimming: 5 bases; J trimming: 4 bases; junction bases outside the gene matches: 4. Germline V gene data show CDR1 as MNHNS and CDR2 as SASEGT. The CDR3 is 14 residues long. The CDR3 DNA is TGTGCCAGCAGTCGGACAGGGGGCGGGTACGAGCAGTACTTC. It yields the protein CASSRTGGGYEQYF.

This clonotype occurred many times. The V call is TRBV3-1, the J call TRBJ1-1, with a tentative D call TRBD1 (6 bases). V lost 1 base, J lost 1 base, and 25 bases lay in between. This CDR3 spans 20 amino acids. The germline CDR1 and CDR2 sequences are LGHDT and YNNKEL (reference sequence). CDR3 region: CASSQGVQGYNAAGNTEAFF. As DNA, the CDR3 is TGTGCCAGCAGCCAAGGGGTCCAGGGGTATAATGCTGCGGGGAACACTGAAGCTTTCTTT.

This clonotype has only a few counts. The chain uses TRBV3-1 and TRBJ2-5; D not resolved. Germline V gives CDR1 LGHDT, CDR2 YNNKEL (reference sequence). The CDR3 runs 15 residues. Deletions cut 4 bases from V and 5 bases from J, with 17 bases between. In nucleotides, the CDR3 is TGTGCCAGCAGCCCCACGCGGACCACTCGCGAGACCCAGTACTTC. It yields the protein CASSPTRTTRETQYF.

J is TRBJ1-5 and V is TRBV20-1; TRBD1 agrees at 9 bases. The CDR3 covers 16 residues. With V trimmed by 2 bases and J by 2 bases, 7 bases remained unmatched. Germline-derived CDR1 and CDR2 are DFQATT and SNEGSKA (reference sequence). CDR3 DNA: TGCAGTGCTAGAACTACAGGGGGCATGGGCAATCAGCCCCAGCATTTT. It is translated as CSARTTGGMGNQPQHF.